This paragraph reports one T cell receptor (beta chain). This entry comes from a study of cytomegalovirus exposure and HLA in healthy donors. Primers: 60 Vbeta forward and 13 Jbeta reverse. Sequencing was performed with immunoSEQ multiplex PCR; in TCRdb, only in-frame clones are kept and a portion is missing. The sample holds tens of thousands of clones; approximately 60% are singletons and the top ten take about 5.4%. Germline values: CDR1 LGHNA, CDR2 YNFKEQ. This CDR3 spans 13 amino acids. V lost 1 base, J lost 8 bases, and 11 bases lay in between. The chain joins TRBV4-2 to TRBJ1-2; possible D gene TRBD1, 5 bases. The material sequenced was PBMCs. The clonotype originates from a woman in her twenties or thirties in good health and CMV-seropositive. CDR3 region: CASSQGDGGGYTF. The CDR3 DNA is TGTGCCAGCAGCCAAGGGGACGGAGGGGGCTACACCTTC.